This passage covers 32 T cell receptor beta chains from one sample sequenced in a study of immune heterogeneity within non-small cell lung tumors (dated by TCRdb to 2017 to 2018). The sequencer listed for this sample is HiSeq X Ten. The TCR beta CDR3 region was amplified with a multiplex PCR system, in which a first round of nine to eleven cycles was run using 32 V-gene forward and 13 J-gene reverse primers. TCRdb trimmed public reads at Q25 via fastp, called clones via MiXCR and kept in-frame beta chains. Merged by CDR3 protein, the rows form single entries marked with the most common genes and DNA. Present in this sample are under 25,000 distinct CDR3 sequences, about 30% of which were seen just once. About 3.8% of the sample rests with the top ten. For the TCR template, genomic DNA was extracted from bulk tumor tissue, and around 600 ng of gDNA was amplified for each sample. Multiple biopsies per primary tumor were taken during surgery, spaced as far apart as possible within the tumor mass. The study cohort was described as untreated and was composed of newly diagnosed NSCLC cases undergoing curative surgery.

Sequencing was carried out using lung tumor tissue. The source of these receptors is a man aged 40-50 years with non-small cell lung cancer.

In its sample, this clonotype was seen many times. The genes are TRBV7-8 and TRBJ2-1; weak D call: TRBD1 (5 bases). The V end lost 2 bases, the J end lost 7 bases, and 9 bases lay between the germline ends. Looked up from germline, CDR1 is SGHVS and CDR2 is FQNEAQ. The CDR3 loop spans 13 amino acids. The CDR3 is CASSLRQFNEQFF. The DNA for the CDR3 is TGTGCCAGCAGCTTACGACAGTTTAATGAGCAGTTCTTC.

This sequence joins TRBV9 and TRBJ1-4; TRBD1 aligns across 8 bases. CDR3 length: 15 amino acids. In germline, CDR1 is SGDLS, CDR2 YYNGEE. The ends lost 5 bases at V and 8 bases at J; junction bases unmatched: 11. The CDR3 DNA is TGTGCCAGCAGTGAAAACCCCGGACAGGGAGAAAAACTGTTTTTT. The encoded protein is CASSENPGQGEKLFF.

Sample share makes this clonotype medium-sized. V usage is TRBV7-2 and J usage is TRBJ1-3, with a possible D match to TRBD1 (5 bases). Trimming took 5 bases from V and 1 from J, leaving 12 bases between them. CDR3 length: 15 amino acids. Per germline, CDR1 SGHTA and CDR2 FQGNSA. CDR3 nucleotide sequence: TGTGCCAGCAGCCGTACGGGGGGATCTGGAAACACCATATATTTT. Amino acids: CASSRTGGSGNTIYF.

By its share, this clonotype is medium-sized. The rearrangement joins TRBV24-1 to TRBJ2-7; D possibly corresponds to TRBD1 (6 bases). V gave up 5 bases and J gave up 7 bases, with 11 bases separating them. The CDR3 contains 12 residues. The germline V gene encodes CDR1 KGHDR and CDR2 SFDVKD. The CDR3 DNA reads TGTGCCACCAGTGGCACGCAGGGGGAGCAGTACTTC. As protein: CATSGTQGEQYF.

Points on this clonotype: A junction boundary mismatches the germline segment, possibly from a read error. The chain joins TRBV9 to TRBJ2-5, with 7 positions matching TRBD2. Germline V gene data show CDR1 as SGDLS and CDR2 as YYNGEE. This CDR3 is built from 16 residues. The CDR3: CASRVVGSGEAETQYF. CDR3 nucleotide sequence: TGTGCCAGCAGAGTAGTAGGGAGCGGGGAAGCCGAGACCCAGTACTTC.

In the case of this clonotype: A read error may be the cause here, since a much bigger clone is one base away. The genes are TRBV6-2 or TRBV6-3 and TRBJ1-5; D not resolved. Germline V gene sequence: CDR1 MNHEY, CDR2 SVGEGT. Trimming took 6 bases from V and 1 from J, leaving 13 bases between them. The CDR3 length is 15 residues. CDR3 in DNA: TGTGCCAGCAGCGCGACATGGACGAGCAATCAGCCCCAGCATTTT. Its translation is CASSATWTSNQPQHF.

The chain uses TRBV20-1 and TRBJ1-6; no clear D. CDR1 and CDR2 from the germline V gene are DFQATT and SNEGSKA (reference sequence). The CDR3 consists of 13 residues. The V and J ends lost 2 bases and 3 bases respectively, with 5 bases between them. The CDR3 DNA reads TGCAGTGCTAGAAAACACTATAATTCACCCCTCCACTTT. Protein: CSARKHYNSPLHF.

The genes are TRBV6-1 and TRBJ2-2; no reliable D call. Deletions cut 4 bases from V and 9 bases from J, with 9 bases between. CDR3 length equals 12 residues. Germline V lookup: CDR1 MNHNS, CDR2 SASEGT. The CDR3 DNA sequence: TGTGCCAGCAGTGGAACTCTCAGGGAGCTGTTTTTT. Its protein is CASSGTLRELFF.

The CDR3 is CASSSRQGSTEAFF. The CDR3 coding sequence is TGCGCCAGCAGCTCGAGACAGGGTAGCACTGAAGCTTTCTTT. This chain joins TRBV5-1 and TRBJ1-1; 7 nucleotides align to TRBD1. CDR3 length equals 14 residues. The ends lost 3 bases at V and 4 bases at J; junction bases unmatched: 6. CDR1 SGHRS and CDR2 YFSETQ come from the germline V gene.

In its sample, this clonotype was seen many times. V usage is TRBV19 and J usage is TRBJ2-1, with D possibly being TRBD2 (6 bases). With 5 bases removed from V and 0 bases from J, the gap between germline ends came to 23 bases. The V gene's germline CDR1 is LNHDA and CDR2 SQIVND (reference sequence). This CDR3 is 19 amino acids long. The CDR3 nucleotides are TGTGCCAGTAGTCCCAAAGGGCGGGTAGCGGTGAGCTCCTACAATGAGCAGTTCTTC. This gives the protein CASSPKGRVAVSSYNEQFF.

This clonotype appeared a few times. V usage is TRBV10-3 and J usage is TRBJ1-3; 11 nucleotides agree with TRBD1. Trimming removed 2 bases from V and 4 bases from J; junction bases left unmatched: 7. CDR3 length: 17 residues. Germline V CDR1 and CDR2: ENHRY, SYGVKD. The CDR3 reads CAISEGGDRGEGNTIYF. The DNA for the CDR3 is TGTGCCATCAGTGAGGGTGGGGACAGGGGGGAAGGAAACACCATATATTTT.

This clonotype was detected a few times. The rearrangement links TRBV24-1 to TRBJ2-2; D is possibly TRBD1 or TRBD2 (5 bases each). The V end was cut by 6 bases, the J end by 0 bases, with 13 bases between. This CDR3 has 16 residues. Germline CDR1 and CDR2: KGHDR and SFDVKD. CDR3 in DNA: TGTGCCACCAGTATAGCCGGGACGGCGAACACCGGGGAGCTGTTTTTT. This gives the protein CATSIAGTANTGELFF.

V is TRBV20-1 and J is TRBJ1-5; D is unclear. The germline gives CDR1 DFQATT, CDR2 SNEGSKA (reference sequence). The V and J ends lost 6 bases and 0 bases respectively, with 12 bases between them. This CDR3 spans 14 amino acids. CDR3: CSAPLGGSNQPQHF. As DNA, the CDR3 is TGCAGTGCCCCCTTGGGAGGTAGCAATCAGCCCCAGCATTTT.

The chain has TRBV15 and TRBJ1-1; a weak D match, TRBD1 (5 bases). Trimming stripped 1 base from V and 0 bases from J, with 12 bases between. The CDR3 spans 16 residues. Germline V gene lookup returns CDR1 LNHNV and CDR2 YYDKDF (reference sequence). Here the CDR3 reads CATSRGYRSLNTEAFF. The CDR3 nucleotides are TGTGCCACCAGCAGAGGATACAGGAGCTTGAACACTGAAGCTTTCTTT.

This chain uses TRBV5-1 with TRBJ1-1, with D hard to call. Germline V gives CDR1 SGHRS, CDR2 YFSETQ. Trimming removed 4 bases at V and 12 bases at J, with 16 bases between. CDR3 size: 12 residues. The CDR3 nucleotides are TGCGCCAGCAGCCAAGGTGGGGTCGAACCTTTCTTT. Protein: CASSQGGVEPFF.

V usage is TRBV24-1 and J usage is TRBJ2-2; 11 positions agree with TRBD1. V lost 8 bases, J lost 5 bases, and 3 bases stayed unmatched. This CDR3 has 14 amino acids. CDR1 and CDR2 from the germline V gene are KGHDR and SFDVKD. CDR3 amino acids: CATKGQGETGELFF. Written as DNA, the CDR3 is TGTGCCACCAAGGGACAGGGGGAAACCGGGGAGCTGTTTTTT.

As for this clonotype: Relative to the germline gene, one junction end is altered; a read error may explain this. The chain combines TRBV27 with TRBJ1-4; D remains ambiguous. The CDR3 is made up of 13 amino acids. Germline V gene sequence: CDR1 MNHEY, CDR2 SMNVEV (reference sequence). CDR3 protein: CASGFPGREKLFF. CDR3 sequence (DNA): TGTGCCAGCGGTTTCCCCGGAAGGGAAAAACTGTTTTTT.

Concerning this clonotype: A clone one base away is much larger, so this may be a read error. This chain uses TRBV11-3 with TRBJ1-2; perhaps TRBD1 as D (6 bases). The germline V gene encodes CDR1 SGHNT and CDR2 YENEEA. The CDR3 runs to 15 residues. With 6 bases removed from V and 6 bases from J, the gap between germline ends came to 20 bases. The CDR3 spells CASRRRQVMNDGYTF. In DNA, the CDR3 is TGTGCCAGCAGACGCAGACAGGTAATGAATGATGGCTACACCTTC.

Turning to this clonotype: At one end, the junction sequence differs from germline, possibly due to a read error. V gene TRBV6-2 or TRBV6-3 combines with J gene TRBJ2-3, with 10 bases aligning to TRBD2. Germline V CDR1 and CDR2: MNHEY, SVGEGT. The length of the CDR3 is 16 residues. The CDR3 region has the DNA TGTGCCAGAAGTTACGGAGCGGGAGGGCACACAGATACGCAGTATTTT. It encodes CARSYGAGGHTDTQYF.

Points on this clonotype: A read error may be the cause here, since a much bigger clone is one base away. The rearrangement links TRBV20-1 to TRBJ1-1, with TRBD1 identical over 7 bases. The V and J ends lost 0 bases and 1 base, in that order; junction bases with no gene match: 5. Germline V lookup: CDR1 DFQATT, CDR2 SNEGSKA (reference sequence). The CDR3 has 15 residues. CDR3: CSARDPYRGNTEAFF. CDR3 coding DNA: TGCAGTGCTAGAGATCCCTACAGGGGGAACACTGAAGCTTTCTTT.

In regard to this clonotype: Just one base apart from a much larger clone, this may be a read error. The chain couples TRBV3-1 to TRBJ1-2, with D uncertain. CDR3 length: 14 amino acids. The germline V gene has CDR1 LGHDT and CDR2 YNNKEL (reference sequence). CDR3 region: CARSQGQSLYGYTF. The CDR3 DNA reads TGTGCCAGAAGCCAAGGTCAGAGCCTCTATGGCTACACCTTC.

By its share, this clonotype is medium-sized. The genes are TRBV19 and TRBJ2-2; 11 bases agree with TRBD2. V lost 6 bases to trimming and J lost 4 bases; unmatched junction nucleotides: 4. The CDR3 runs 15 residues. Germline values: CDR1 LNHDA, CDR2 SQIVND (reference sequence). DNA for the CDR3: TGTGCCAGTAGGGCAGGACTAGCGGGCACCGGGGAGCTGTTTTTT. It translates to CASRAGLAGTGELFF.

This clonotype was counted only a few times. The J gene is TRBJ2-5, the V gene TRBV2; 10 bases are a match to TRBD2. Germline V gene data show CDR1 as SNHLY and CDR2 as FYNNEI. The CDR3 has 13 residues. With 6 bases clipped from V and 5 bases from J, the junction kept 3 bases outside the gene matches. CDR3 residues: CASRVSGRETQYF. In DNA, the CDR3 is TGTGCCAGCAGGGTTAGCGGGAGGGAGACCCAGTACTTC.

Note on this clonotype: Since a much larger clone is just one base distant, this may be a read error. The rearrangement uses TRBV12-5 and TRBJ1-1, with 7 bases lining up with TRBD1. This CDR3 spans 14 amino acids. V gave up 6 bases and J gave up 0 bases; unmatched junction bases: 4. The germline CDR1 and CDR2 sequences are LGHNT and FRNRAP. The CDR3 nucleotides read TGTGCTAGTGGAATCGACAGGGTGAACACTGAAGCTTTCTTT. It encodes CASGIDRVNTEAFF.

The table lists this clonotype with a few counts. The chain joins TRBV20-1 to TRBJ2-7; the D is unclear. In germline, CDR1 is DFQATT, CDR2 SNEGSKA (reference sequence). CDR3 length: 14 residues. Deletions cut 0 bases from V and 0 bases from J, with 9 bases between. CDR3 in DNA: TGCAGTGCTAGAGATCTTAGAACCTCCTACGAGCAGTACTTC. Protein sequence: CSARDLRTSYEQYF.

This clonotype came up a few times. An end of the junction does not agree with germline; a read error may underlie this. The chain recombines TRBV7-7 with TRBJ1-1, with D possibly being TRBD1 (5 bases). The CDR3 covers 13 residues. Germline assignment: CDR1 SSHAT and CDR2 FNYEAQ (reference sequence). CDR3 nucleotide sequence: TGTGCTAGCAGCCGGGACTGGAACACTGAAGCTTTCTTT. Translated: CASSRDWNTEAFF.

This clonotype was observed many times. The rearrangement joins TRBV6-2 or TRBV6-3 to TRBJ2-1, with 12 positions matching TRBD2. The CDR3 is made up of 15 amino acids. J lost 3 bases, V lost 7 bases, and 4 bases had no gene match. Germline CDR1 is MNHEY and CDR2 is SVGEGT. CDR3 loop: CASTRLAGVYNEQFF. In DNA, the CDR3 is TGTGCCAGCACCCGACTAGCGGGAGTCTACAATGAGCAGTTCTTC.

As to this clonotype: The junction and the germline gene differ at one end; a read error may be behind it. This chain joins TRBV6-2 or TRBV6-3 and TRBJ1-2; D gene ambiguous. The CDR3 sequence is 13 residues long. Germline V gene data show CDR1 as MNHEY and CDR2 as SVGEGT. The CDR3 protein is CASRPGFDYRYTF. CDR3 coding DNA: TGTGCCAGCAGGCCCGGCTTTGACTATCGCTACACCTTC.

In the case of this clonotype: A much larger clone sits a single nucleotide away, making a read error possible. CDR3 protein: CASSADRVKVSYEQYF. The DNA for the CDR3 is TGTGCCAGCAGTGCCGACAGGGTAAAGGTGTCCTACGAGCAGTACTTC. This rearrangement joins TRBV6-1 to TRBJ2-7; 7 bases map to TRBD1. The CDR3 runs to 16 residues. Germline loops: CDR1 MNHNS, CDR2 SASEGT. V shed 4 bases, J shed 1 base, and the junction held 10 bases outside the gene matches.

A few counts support this clonotype. The chain joins TRBV12-3 or TRBV12-4 to TRBJ2-2, with TRBD2 identical over 15 bases. The CDR3 runs to 16 residues. V dropped 6 bases and J dropped 5; count of bases not matched to a gene: 4. CDR3 residues: CASRFGTSGRTGELFF. DNA for the CDR3: TGTGCCAGCAGGTTTGGGACTAGCGGGAGGACCGGGGAGCTGTTTTTT.

By share of the sample, this clonotype is medium-sized. V is TRBV15 and J is TRBJ2-1; 11 bases are shared with TRBD1. J gave up 6 bases and V 0 bases, and 1 base lay outside the gene matches. The CDR3 covers 15 residues. The germline gives CDR1 LNHNV, CDR2 YYDKDF (reference sequence). DNA of the CDR3: TGTGCCACCAGCAGAGATGGGACAGGGGGCAATGAGCAGTTCTTC. Translation: CATSRDGTGGNEQFF.

This clonotype turned up a few times. The rearrangement links TRBV7-2 to TRBJ2-5; 9 bases line up with TRBD2. The CDR3 is 17 amino acids. The J segment lost 4 bases and the V segment lost 2 bases, leaving 11 bases of the junction unmatched. Germline V gene data show CDR1 as SGHTA and CDR2 as FQGNSA. The CDR3 DNA reads TGTGCCAGCAGCTTAAGGGTCCGGCGGGAGGGCCGAGAGACCCAGTACTTC. Protein product: CASSLRVRREGRETQYF.